The 20 T cell receptor beta chains given below trace back to one sample, sequenced in a study of cytomegalovirus exposure and HLA in healthy donors (dated by TCRdb to about 2017). The library was obtained by the immunoSEQ multiplex PCR assay. For the multiplex PCR, a mixture combining 60 forward primers for TCR Vbeta segments and 13 reverse primers for TCR Jbeta segments was used. Here the immuneACCESS table is served through TCRdb, limited to in-frame sequences with V and J called. Missing clones are a known gap in these copies; in checked studies unresolved V genes cover under half, and the rest lacks a known reason. The record for this sample contains some 200,000 clones. The ten largest clones capture 1.1% of the sample. Sequencing was carried out using PBMCs. These receptor sequences come from a girl aged 2-15 years in good health and CMV-seropositive.

The V call is TRBV2, the J call TRBJ2-7, with D hard to call. The germline V and J ends were trimmed by 6 bases and 0 bases, with 6 bases remaining between them. Germline assignment: CDR1 SNHLY and CDR2 FYNNEI. This CDR3 is 12 amino acids long. CDR3 nucleotide sequence: TGTGCCAGCAGCCCAATCTCCTACGAGCAGTACTTC. It yields the protein CASSPISYEQYF.

The chain combines TRBV19 with TRBJ2-2; D gene uncertain. The CDR3 is made up of 18 amino acids. Deletions cut 8 bases from V and 2 bases from J, with 24 bases between. CDR1 and CDR2 (germline): LNHDA, SQIVND (reference sequence). The CDR3 is CASGQLLPSPLNTGELFF. CDR3 nucleotide sequence: TGTGCCAGTGGGCAACTGCTCCCCTCTCCCCTTAACACCGGGGAGCTGTTTTTT.

The chain combines TRBV29-1 with TRBJ2-3; TRBD2 is a possible D gene (6 bases). Deletions cut 6 bases from V and 10 bases from J, with 17 bases between. The V gene's germline CDR1 is SQVTM and CDR2 ANQGSEA. The CDR3 is made up of 12 amino acids. The CDR3 protein is CSVPWSGVSQYF. In nucleotides, the CDR3 is TGCAGCGTCCCCTGGTCGGGAGTCTCGCAGTATTTT.

The chain recombines TRBV6-4 with TRBJ1-2; D unclear. There are 14 residues in the CDR3. Germline CDR1 and CDR2: MRHNA and SNTAGT. Trimming cost V 1 base and J 4 bases, with 10 bases left between them. CDR3 sequence: CASSDFSTGYGYTF. The CDR3 DNA sequence: TGTGCCAGCAGTGACTTTTCTACCGGCTATGGCTACACCTTC.

J is TRBJ1-3 and V is TRBV19, with a weak D call TRBD1 (6 bases). Trimming removed 4 bases from V and 2 bases from J, with 9 bases in between. The CDR3 has 14 amino acids. From germline, CDR1 is LNHDA and CDR2 SQIVND (reference sequence). CDR3 in DNA: TGTGCCAGTAGTACAGGGGTTGCTGGAAACACCATATATTTT. As protein: CASSTGVAGNTIYF. The full variable domain, rest sourced from reference TRBV19 and TRBJ1-3, is DGGITQSPKYLFRKEGQNVTLSCEQNLNHDAMYWYRQDPGQGLRLIYYSQIVNDFQKGDIAEGYSVSREKKESFPLTVTSAQKNPTAFYLCASSTGVAGNTIYFGEGSWLTVV.

The chain combines TRBV6-5 with TRBJ1-2, with 7 nucleotides matching TRBD1. The germline CDR1 and CDR2 sequences are MNHEY and SVGAGI. Trimming removed 2 bases from V and 0 bases from J; junction bases left unmatched: 3. The CDR3 contains 15 residues. In DNA form, the CDR3 reads TGTGCCAGCAGTTACACGGGACAGTCTAACTATGGCTACACCTTC. Encoded protein: CASSYTGQSNYGYTF.

As for this clone: At one end, the junction sequence differs from germline, possibly due to a read error. The genes are TRBV2 and TRBJ1-4; 8 nucleotides align to TRBD1. This CDR3 has 16 residues. Germline CDR1 is SNHLY and CDR2 is FYNNEI. CDR3 residues: CASSADRVGLNEELFF. CDR3 DNA sequence: TGTGCCAGCAGTGCGGACAGGGTAGGCCTCAATGAAGAACTGTTTTTT.

The chain combines TRBV29-1 with TRBJ2-5; TRBD2 aligns across 12 bases. The end of the DNA aligns better with TRBJ2-7, so the J call may be wrong. The CDR3 covers 14 residues. In germline, CDR1 is SQVTM, CDR2 ANQGSEA. The CDR3 sequence: CSVELAGGRYEQYF. As DNA, the CDR3 is TGCAGCGTTGAGCTAGCGGGAGGGCGGTACGAGCAGTACTTC.

The chain joins TRBV6-6 to TRBJ2-2; the match to TRBD2 covers 10 bases. The V and J ends lost 7 bases and 6 bases, in that order; junction bases with no gene match: 11. The CDR3 spans 16 residues. The V gene's germline CDR1 is MNHNY and CDR2 SVGAGI (reference sequence). The CDR3 DNA reads as TGTGCCAGCACCCCCCTTCCTAGCGGGAGATCCGGGGAGCTGTTTTTT. Translation gives CASTPLPSGRSGELFF.

This chain uses TRBV29-1 with TRBJ1-2; TRBD1 agrees at 7 bases. Germline CDR1 and CDR2: SQVTM and ANQGSEA. The V gene end was trimmed by 4 bases and the J gene end by 8 bases; junction bases not matched to a gene: 4. The CDR3 sequence is 11 residues long. The CDR3: CSVATGRGYTF. The CDR3 nucleotides are TGCAGCGTTGCGACAGGGCGAGGCTACACCTTC. Together with reference TRBV29-1 and TRBJ1-2, the CDR3 gives the full variable domain: SAVISQKPSRDICQRGTSLTIQCQVDSQVTMMFWYRQQPGQSLTLIATANQGSEATYESGFVIDKFPISRPNLTFSTLTVSNMSPEDSSIYLCSVATGRGYTFGSGTRLTVV.

V and J are TRBV5-1 and TRBJ2-7, with D perhaps matching TRBD1 (5 bases). The last part of the DNA fits TRBJ2-1 better; the J call may be wrong. The CDR3 covers 14 residues. The germline V gene encodes CDR1 SGHRS and CDR2 YFSETQ. The CDR3 region has the DNA TGCGCCAGCAGCCCAGGGATTTCCTACAATGAGCAGTTCTTC. It translates to CASSPGISYNEQFF.

On this clone itself: Other DNA sequences in the sample encode the same CDR3. V is TRBV27 and J is TRBJ2-5, with D possibly matching TRBD2 (6 bases). Trimming took 6 bases from V and 2 from J, leaving 13 bases between them. CDR1 and CDR2 (germline): MNHEY, SMNVEV (reference sequence). The CDR3 runs to 14 residues. CDR3 in DNA: TGTGCCAGCAGGTCCGGGCTAGCGCAAGAGACCCAGTACTTC. Protein: CASRSGLAQETQYF.

The chain recombines TRBV28 with TRBJ2-1; 8 bases fit TRBD1. Per germline, CDR1 MDHEN and CDR2 SYDVKM. The CDR3 contains 13 residues. The V gene end was trimmed by 5 bases and the J gene end by 9 bases; junction bases not matched to a gene: 6. The CDR3 bases are TGTGCCAGCAGTAGCAGGGGGCTTAGTGAGCAGTTCTTC. Amino acids: CASSSRGLSEQFF.

The rearrangement uses TRBV6-5 and TRBJ1-1; D unresolved. V gave up 8 bases and J gave up 4 bases, with 14 bases separating them. Germline loops: CDR1 MNHEY, CDR2 SVGAGI. The CDR3 is 13 amino acids. CDR3 residues: CASATPTFTEAFF. Here the CDR3 DNA reads TGTGCCAGCGCCACCCCCACTTTCACTGAAGCTTTCTTT.

The V and J genes are TRBV19 and TRBJ2-3; TRBD1 agrees at 7 bases. Losses at the gene ends were 7 bases for V and 9 bases for J; bases not matched to a gene: 16. Germline V gene data show CDR1 as LNHDA and CDR2 as SQIVND (reference sequence). CDR3 length equals 15 residues. CDR3 residues: CASTHPTGVNATQYF. In DNA form, the CDR3 reads TGTGCCAGTACACATCCCACAGGGGTTAACGCCACGCAGTATTTT.

The rearrangement joins TRBV6-5 to TRBJ2-1; 10 bases line up with TRBD2. The CDR3 extends over 14 amino acids. Trimming took 6 bases from V and 6 from J; bases not matched to a gene: 5. CDR1 is MNHEY, CDR2 SVGAGI, per germline. The CDR3 region is CASSRTSGRNEQFF. DNA for the CDR3: TGTGCCAGCAGCCGGACTAGCGGCCGCAATGAGCAGTTCTTC.

In DNA form, the CDR3 reads TGTGCCATCAGACACCAGCGGGAGTCCGAGCAGTACTTC. Protein sequence: CAIRHQRESEQYF. The V call is TRBV10-3, the J call TRBJ2-7; 8 bases align to TRBD2. The CDR3 is made up of 13 amino acids. Germline CDR1 and CDR2: ENHRY and SYGVKD. The junction had 7 bases not matched to a gene; V was cut back by 6 bases and J by 6 bases.

The chain uses TRBV2 and TRBJ1-1, with no clear D. The CDR3 length is 13 residues. V was pared by 6 bases and J by 8 bases, with 16 bases between. CDR1 is SNHLY and CDR2 is FYNNEI in the germline V gene. The CDR3 loop reads CASSERMGREAFF. The DNA of the CDR3 is TGTGCCAGCAGCGAGAGGATGGGGAGGGAAGCTTTCTTT.

This chain connects TRBV18 to TRBJ1-4; 7 bases fit TRBD1. The ends lost 5 bases at V and 5 bases at J; junction bases unmatched: 14. CDR3 size: 17 residues. The V gene's germline CDR1 is KGHSH and CDR2 LQKENI. CDR3 DNA: TGTGCCAGCTCATCGATTACCCCGGGACAGAACAATGAAAAACTGTTTTTT. Protein: CASSSITPGQNNEKLFF.

The genes are TRBV28 and TRBJ2-1; TRBD2 matches at 8 bases. Trimming cost V 5 bases and J 5 bases; bases outside gene matches: 17. The CDR3 covers 18 residues. Germline V CDR1 and CDR2: MDHEN, SYDVKM. CDR3 in amino acids: CASSLSPTSGPFHNEQFF. CDR3 in DNA: TGTGCCAGCAGTCTTAGTCCAACTAGCGGCCCTTTTCACAATGAGCAGTTCTTC. Complete variable domain (other parts from reference TRBV28 and TRBJ2-1): DVKVTQSSRYLVKRTGEKVFLECVQDMDHENMFWYRQDPGLGLRLIYFSYDVKMKEKGDIPEGYSVSREKKERFSLILESASTNQTSMYLCASSLSPTSGPFHNEQFFGPGTRLTVL.